The next 31 T cell receptor beta chains were all read from a single sample in a study of Ad26.COV2.S vaccination and SARS-CoV-2 variants (dated by TCRdb to the early 2020s). The receptor library was made with the immunoSEQ multiplex PCR assay. This immuneACCESS table, as held by TCRdb, lists in-frame sequences with V and J called but not all clones. Of the missing ones, under half trace to an unresolved V gene in checked studies; the others have no known cause. The sample data list more than 300,000 clones, and about 86% of these were observed just once. The leading ten clones occupy 1.9% of the sample. Explained via the paper, the treatment or condition label denotes: around 19 received Ad26.COV2.S at low or high dose, single or two shots; 5 received placebo; per-sample allocation not given. For vaccine and placebo recipients, the sequenced repertoires came from samples collected on day 63 after the first injection.

The input for sequencing was peripheral blood, taken in a trial of Ad26.COV2.S vaccine versus placebo. Every receptor here comes from a person aged 18-60 years who received the Ad26.COV2.S COVID-19 vaccine or a placebo.

J is TRBJ1-1 and V is TRBV27; TRBD1 matches 7 bases. The germline CDR1 and CDR2 sequences are MNHEY and SMNVEV (reference sequence). V gave up 4 bases and J gave up 7 bases; unmatched junction bases: 12. This CDR3 comprises 15 residues. The CDR3 coding sequence is TGTGCCAGCAGTTCCGCAGGGGGGGGAACGGGTGAAGCTTTCTTT. Protein sequence: CASSSAGGGTGEAFF.

The chain joins TRBV21-1 to TRBJ2-1. TRBV21-1 is a documented pseudogene. This CDR3 has 15 residues. CDR3 bases: TGTGCCAGACTACCCGGGCTGGACCCCTACAATGAGCAGTTCTTC. It is translated as CARLPGLDPYNEQFF.

The V call is TRBV7-2, the J call TRBJ2-7, with D possibly being TRBD2 (5 bases). Trimming took 4 bases from V and 10 from J, leaving 14 bases between them. Germline assignment: CDR1 SGHTA and CDR2 FQGNSA. The CDR3 consists of 12 residues. CDR3 sequence (DNA): TGTGCCAGCAGCTCTAGGTATGGGAGTCAGTACTTC. Amino acid sequence: CASSSRYGSQYF.

The rearrangement links TRBV5-5 to TRBJ2-7; D is unclear. The CDR3 runs to 15 residues. From germline, CDR1 is SGHKS and CDR2 YYEKEE (reference sequence). V shed 3 bases and J shed 0 bases, with 13 bases lying between them. CDR3 protein: CASSSAVRDSYEQYF. DNA for the CDR3: TGTGCCAGCAGCTCGGCGGTAAGAGACTCCTACGAGCAGTACTTC.

The chain joins TRBV5-1 to TRBJ2-7; maybe TRBD1 (5 bases). V was cut by 1 base and J by 3 bases, with 5 bases left in between. Per germline, CDR1 SGHRS and CDR2 YFSETQ. The length of the CDR3 is 12 residues. CDR3 coding DNA: TGCGCCAGCAGCTTGCAGGGCTACGAGCAGTACTTC. It yields the protein CASSLQGYEQYF.

This chain uses TRBV21-1 with TRBJ2-1; the table's D call of TRBD2 was not tested on the DNA. TRBV21-1 is a pseudogene. This CDR3 spans 17 amino acids. The CDR3 DNA is TGTGCCAGCAGCAAAGAGGATAGCGGGGGGTCCTACAATGAGCAGTTCTTC. Encoded protein: CASSKEDSGGSYNEQFF.

The chain links TRBV7-2 to TRBJ1-2, with unresolved D. This CDR3 has 11 amino acids. Germline CDR1 and CDR2: SGHTA and FQGNSA. Trimming shortened V by 5 bases and J by 8 bases, and 9 bases separated the two germline ends. This chain's CDR3 is CASSDLWGYTF. CDR3 bases: TGTGCCAGCAGCGACCTCTGGGGCTACACCTTC.

This rearrangement joins TRBV12-3 or TRBV12-4 to TRBJ2-5; D not certain. The CDR3 length is 13 residues. V shed 6 bases and J shed 5 bases, with 13 bases lying between them. CDR3 residues: CASSVPGWETQYF. The CDR3 bases are TGTGCCAGCAGCGTCCCCGGATGGGAGACCCAGTACTTC.

The chain combines TRBV19 with TRBJ2-7, with D uncertain. V was pared by 1 base and J by 3 bases, with 13 bases between. This CDR3 comprises 15 residues. Germline CDR1 and CDR2: LNHDA and SQIVND (reference sequence). CDR3 DNA: TGTGCCAGTAGTATAGGGACCTCGGCAGTCTACGAGCAGTACTTC. Its protein product is CASSIGTSAVYEQYF. Together with reference TRBV19 and TRBJ2-7, the CDR3 gives the full variable domain: DGGITQSPKYLFRKEGQNVTLSCEQNLNHDAMYWYRQDPGQGLRLIYYSQIVNDFQKGDIAEGYSVSREKKESFPLTVTSAQKNPTAFYLCASSIGTSAVYEQYFGPGTRLTVT.

This sequence joins TRBV5-6 and TRBJ1-6; a possible D gene is TRBD1 (6 bases). V gave up 4 bases and J gave up 8 bases, with 13 bases separating them. Germline assignment: CDR1 SGHDT and CDR2 YYEEEE. The CDR3 sequence is 14 residues long. CDR3 nucleotides: TGTGCCAGCAGCGGAGGACAGAAAGATTCACCCCTCCACTTT. It yields the protein CASSGGQKDSPLHF.

The chain joins TRBV5-4 to TRBJ2-6; D is undetermined. The CDR3 is made up of 16 amino acids. Germline loops: CDR1 SGHNT, CDR2 YYREEE (reference sequence). The V end was cut by 0 bases, the J end by 0 bases, with 7 bases between. This chain's CDR3 is CASSLGSSSGANVLTF. As DNA, the CDR3 is TGTGCCAGCAGCTTGGGATCCAGCTCTGGGGCCAACGTCCTGACTTTC.

The V and J genes are TRBV3-1 (or the pseudogene TRBV3-2) and TRBJ1-3; the D gene is possibly TRBD1 (6 bases). This CDR3 spans 17 amino acids. Trimming pared 3 bases from V and 4 bases from J, leaving 19 bases between. CDR1 and CDR2 from the germline V gene are LGHDT and YNNKEL (reference sequence). CDR3 nucleotide sequence: TGTGCCAGCAGCCACCGAGAGGGGGGCGCGTGGGGAAACACCATATATTTT. Translation: CASSHREGGAWGNTIYF.

This chain connects TRBV11-2 to TRBJ1-2; 9 nucleotides align to TRBD1. CDR1 SGHAT and CDR2 FQNNGV come from the germline V gene. The CDR3 contains 15 residues. V lost 1 base and J lost 7; bases outside the gene matches: 7. The CDR3 loop reads CASSLADRGPGGYTF. The DNA of the CDR3 is TGTGCCAGCAGCTTAGCGGACAGGGGCCCCGGTGGCTACACCTTC.

V gene TRBV7-6 combines with J gene TRBJ1-2; no clear D. The CDR3 is 12 residues long. Germline lookup yields CDR1 SGHVS and CDR2 FNYEAQ. Deletions cut 5 bases from V and 8 bases from J, with 12 bases between. The CDR3 DNA follows: TGTGCCAGCAGCCCAGCCACGGGCGGCTACACCTTC. Protein sequence: CASSPATGGYTF.

In this sample, this clone turned up once. The chain links TRBV20-1 to TRBJ2-5, with D possibly matching TRBD1 (6 bases). The CDR3 is 14 amino acids. Germline assignment: CDR1 DFQATT and CDR2 SNEGSKA (reference sequence). The V gene lost 3 bases and the J gene lost 7 bases, with 18 bases spanning the gap. CDR3 region: CSASGTQPQGTQYF. The CDR3 DNA follows: TGCAGTGCTAGTGGGACACAGCCTCAGGGGACCCAGTACTTC.

This sequence joins TRBV6-5 and TRBJ2-2; TRBD2 is a possible D gene (7 bases). CDR1 is MNHEY, CDR2 SVGAGI, per germline. This CDR3 contains 15 residues. V dropped 7 bases and J dropped 5 bases, with 17 bases sitting between them. CDR3 in amino acids: CASIITGRGTGELFF. The CDR3 DNA sequence: TGTGCCAGCATTATCACAGGGAGGGGAACCGGGGAGCTGTTTTTT.

The V and J genes are TRBV19 and TRBJ2-7; D uncertain. The germline V and J ends were trimmed by 4 bases and 6 bases, with 10 bases remaining between them. The CDR3 totals 12 residues. From germline, CDR1 is LNHDA and CDR2 SQIVND (reference sequence). The CDR3 DNA reads as TGTGCCAGTAGTAATCAAGCCTCCGAGCAGTACTTC. Translated, it gives CASSNQASEQYF.

The chain employs TRBV5-4 and TRBJ1-5; 7 bases map to TRBD1. The germline V gene encodes CDR1 SGHNT and CDR2 YYREEE (reference sequence). The CDR3 consists of 13 residues. V shed 4 bases, J shed 7 bases, and the junction held 5 bases outside the gene matches. This CDR3 is CASSADRRQPQHF. The DNA of the CDR3 is TGTGCCAGCAGCGCGGACAGGAGGCAGCCCCAGCATTTT.

CDR3 loop: CASSPQGFREKLFF. CDR3 DNA sequence: TGCGCCAGCAGCCCACAGGGGTTTCGCGAAAAACTGTTTTTT. The V call is TRBV5-1, the J call TRBJ1-4; the match to TRBD1 covers 7 bases. The germline V gene has CDR1 SGHRS and CDR2 YFSETQ. The CDR3 runs to 14 residues. V lost 4 bases, J lost 8 bases, and 8 bases stayed unmatched.

The chain joins TRBV10-3 to TRBJ2-1; 9 bases line up with TRBD2. The J segment lost 13 bases and the V segment lost 0 bases, leaving 7 bases of the junction unmatched. CDR3 length: 14 residues. The germline V gene encodes CDR1 ENHRY and CDR2 SYGVKD. The CDR3, as DNA: TGTGCCATCAGTGAGTCCGGGCTAGCGGGGATTCAGTTCTTC. Translated: CAISESGLAGIQFF.

The rearrangement links TRBV3-1 (or the pseudogene TRBV3-2) to TRBJ1-1; TRBD1 aligns across 9 bases. The trim removed 6 bases at V and 0 bases at J, leaving 2 bases unmatched. CDR1 and CDR2 from the germline V gene are LGHDT and YNNKEL (reference sequence). This CDR3 contains 14 residues. The CDR3 DNA sequence: TGTGCCAGCAGACAGGGGGCGATGAACACTGAAGCTTTCTTT. It codes for CASRQGAMNTEAFF.

The chain is built from TRBV11-2 and TRBJ2-6, with TRBD2 identical over 11 bases. The CDR3 spans 17 residues. V lost 1 base to trimming and J lost 4 bases; unmatched junction nucleotides: 3. Germline loops: CDR1 SGHAT, CDR2 FQNNGV. CDR3 DNA sequence: TGTGCCAGCAGCTTAGCGGGACTAGCGGCCGGGGCCAACGTCCTGACTTTC. Protein product: CASSLAGLAAGANVLTF.

The chain uses TRBV6-5 and TRBJ1-1, with D perhaps TRBD1 (6 bases). Per the germline V gene, CDR1 is MNHEY and CDR2 is SVGAGI. This CDR3 region has 12 residues. Trimming pared 4 bases from V and 13 bases from J, leaving 16 bases between. The CDR3 nucleotides read TGTGCCAGCAGTTTGCCGGGACATGAGGTTTTCTTT. Protein: CASSLPGHEVFF.

This chain links TRBV5-4 with TRBJ2-2, with D unclear. CDR1 is SGHNT and CDR2 is YYREEE in the germline V gene (reference sequence). V lost 0 bases, J lost 2 bases, and 11 bases lay in between. CDR3 length: 16 residues. DNA for the CDR3: TGTGCCAGCAGCTTGGCGAGACAAACCAACACCGGGGAGCTGTTTTTT. Translation: CASSLARQTNTGELFF.

This chain uses TRBV6-5 with TRBJ1-1; D gene ambiguous. CDR1 MNHEY and CDR2 SVGAGI come from the germline V gene. The CDR3 loop spans 12 amino acids. V gave up 7 bases and J gave up 3 bases, with 9 bases separating them. DNA of the CDR3: TGTGCCAGCAACAACGGGTACACTGAAGCTTTCTTT. Translated, it gives CASNNGYTEAFF.

CDR3 sequence: CASSLTVPNSPLHF. The DNA for the CDR3 is TGTGCCAGCAGTTTAACAGTTCCCAATTCACCCCTCCACTTT. The rearrangement joins TRBV27 to TRBJ1-6; D not certain. Per the germline V gene, CDR1 is MNHEY and CDR2 is SMNVEV (reference sequence). V was pared by 2 bases and J by 7 bases, with 9 bases between. The CDR3 is made up of 14 amino acids.

The chain uses TRBV11-2 and TRBJ1-2; TRBD1 might be the D (6 bases). CDR1 SGHAT and CDR2 FQNNGV come from the germline V gene. Trimming cost V 4 bases and J 5 bases, with 14 bases left between them. This CDR3 has 14 amino acids. CDR3 DNA sequence: TGTGCCAGCAGCTCTAACCCCACAGGGTATGGCTACACCTTC. It encodes CASSSNPTGYGYTF.

This clone was recorded only once. This chain links TRBV25-1 with TRBJ2-7; 11 bases are shared with TRBD1. Trimming removed 3 bases from V and 7 bases from J; junction bases left unmatched: 8. The CDR3 has 15 amino acids. The germline CDR1 and CDR2 sequences are MGHDK and SYGVNS. The CDR3 is CASSEAGTGGREQYF. CDR3 coding DNA: TGTGCCAGCAGTGAGGCCGGGACAGGGGGGAGGGAGCAGTACTTC.

This chain connects TRBV6-5 to TRBJ1-6; D not resolved. Per germline, CDR1 MNHEY and CDR2 SVGAGI. The CDR3 covers 12 residues. Trimming stripped 7 bases from V and 7 bases from J, with 8 bases between. CDR3: CASKRINSPLHF. The CDR3 DNA reads TGTGCCAGCAAGCGAATAAATTCACCCCTCCACTTT.

V and J are TRBV5-4 and TRBJ2-7; tentative D call: TRBD2 (5 bases). CDR3 length equals 15 residues. Germline CDR1 reads SGHNT; CDR2 reads YYREEE (reference sequence). Deletions cut 2 bases from V and 0 bases from J, with 12 bases between. The CDR3 bases are TGTGCCAGCAGCTTAACGGGGATAAACTCCTACGAGCAGTACTTC. It specifies CASSLTGINSYEQYF. Drawing the rest from reference TRBV5-4 and TRBJ2-7, the complete variable domain is ETGVTQSPTHLIKTRGQQVTLRCSSQSGHNTVSWYQQALGQGPQFIFQYYREEENGRGNFPPRFSGLQFPNYSSELNVNALELDDSALYLCASSLTGINSYEQYFGPGTRLTVT.

The chain uses TRBV9 and TRBJ1-5; TRBD1 agrees at 7 bases. The CDR3 length is 16 residues. The V gene's germline CDR1 is SGDLS and CDR2 YYNGEE. Trimming cost V 0 bases and J 5 bases; bases outside gene matches: 8. For the CDR3, the DNA is TGTGCCAGCAGCGTAGGAGCCCAGGGGGGGGATCAGCCCCAGCATTTT. Translation: CASSVGAQGGDQPQHF.